Below are 14 T cell receptor beta chains sequenced from a single sample in a study of T cells in Graves' hyperthyroidism and ophthalmopathy. TCR beta CDR3 regions were amplified from RNA transcripts. The HTBI primer set was used in a first-round RT-PCR of the TCR CDR3. In TCRdb, the multiplex PCR reads were re-called with MiXCR into one record per CDR3 protein. The table has hundreds of thousands of distinct CDR3 sequences, 38% seen once. Sequencing used blood. These receptors were obtained from a man in his late teens or twenties with Graves' hyperthyroidism.

V and J are TRBV2 and TRBJ2-2, with D possibly TRBD2 on 5 matching bases. With 5 bases removed from V and 5 bases from J, the gap between germline ends came to 15 bases. The CDR3 is 15 amino acids. Germline assignment: CDR1 SNHLY and CDR2 FYNNEI. CDR3 sequence reads: CASSFSAAMTGELFF. The CDR3 bases are TGTGCCAGCAGTTTTAGCGCCGCAATGACCGGGGAGCTGTTTTTT.

This clonotype was seen more than once but under ten times. J is TRBJ2-5 and V is TRBV4-1; possibly TRBD1 or TRBD2 for D (6 bases each). The CDR3 loop spans 15 amino acids. Germline CDR1 MGHRA, CDR2 YSYEKL. V lost 3 bases, J lost 5 bases, and 16 bases lay in between. CDR3 in amino acids: CASSHPQGLGETQYF. For the CDR3, the DNA is TGCGCCAGCAGCCACCCACAGGGACTTGGGGAGACCCAGTACTTC.

At least ten counts were recorded for this clonotype. The genes are TRBV15 and TRBJ1-2; D not resolved. This CDR3 contains 17 residues. The V gene's germline CDR1 is LNHNV and CDR2 YYDKDF (reference sequence). Trimming shortened V by 3 bases and J by 7 bases, and 24 bases separated the two germline ends. CDR3 nucleotide sequence: TGTGCCACCAGCAGTCTAGGACGGGAAGGAGCTTCGGGTGGCTACACCTTC. It is translated as CATSSLGREGASGGYTF.

The chain links TRBV29-1 to TRBJ1-1, with no clear D. Trimming shortened V by 8 bases and J by 1 base, and 14 bases separated the two germline ends. The CDR3 extends over 13 amino acids. Germline V gives CDR1 SQVTM, CDR2 ANQGSEA. The CDR3 coding sequence is TGCAGCAGTTACTCGACCGGGAACACTGAAGCTTTCTTT. Its protein product is CSSYSTGNTEAFF. Looking up the rest from reference TRBV29-1 and TRBJ1-1 gives the full variable domain: SAVISQKPSRDICQRGTSLTIQCQVDSQVTMMFWYRQQPGQSLTLIATANQGSEATYESGFVIDKFPISRPNLTFSTLTVSNMSPEDSSIYLCSSYSTGNTEAFFGQGTRLTVV.

This chain connects TRBV10-3 to TRBJ1-1; 7 bases align to TRBD1. Germline CDR1 is ENHRY and CDR2 is SYGVKD. The CDR3 contains 16 residues. V dropped 6 bases and J dropped 1; count of bases not matched to a gene: 11. The CDR3 here is CAISSLVGTENTEAFF. CDR3 in DNA: TGTGCCATCAGCAGCTTAGTAGGGACAGAGAACACTGAAGCTTTCTTT.

This chain joins TRBV6-1 and TRBJ1-2; unclear D gene. The CDR3 is 14 amino acids. V was pared by 0 bases and J by 8 bases, with 13 bases between. Germline CDR1 MNHNS, CDR2 SASEGT. CDR3 nucleotides: TGTGCCAGCAGTGAAGCCGCCCTTTCACGAGGCTACACCTTC. It encodes CASSEAALSRGYTF.

V gene TRBV9 combines with J gene TRBJ1-4, with D unclear. Germline CDR1 reads SGDLS; CDR2 reads YYNGEE. The length of the CDR3 is 15 residues. Trimming stripped 4 bases from V and 8 bases from J, with 18 bases between. CDR3 region: CASSQFSSVQEKLFF. The CDR3 nucleotides read TGTGCCAGCAGCCAATTCAGTAGCGTACAAGAAAAACTGTTTTTT.

With regard to this clonotype: A read error may be the cause here, since a much bigger clone is one base away. This sequence joins TRBV15 and TRBJ1-2; D uncertain. V was trimmed by 5 bases and J by 8 bases, leaving 18 bases between them. The germline V gene encodes CDR1 LNHNV and CDR2 YYDKDF (reference sequence). The CDR3 has 14 amino acids. CDR3 in amino acids: CATSVDRSTGGYTF. CDR3 nucleotide sequence: TGTGCCACCAGCGTAGATCGCTCGACGGGAGGCTACACCTTC.

This clonotype showed up just once. A much more abundant neighbour one base away suggests this may be a read error. The CDR3 region is CASSGDSLPMTEKLLF. Written as DNA, the CDR3 is TGTGCCAGCAGCGGGGACAGTCTTCCCATGACCGAAAAACTGCTTTTT. This rearrangement joins TRBV11-1 to TRBJ1-4; 7 bases match TRBD1. This CDR3 region has 16 residues. Germline values: CDR1 SGHAT, CDR2 FQDESV (reference sequence). Drawing the rest from reference TRBV11-1 and TRBJ1-4, the complete variable domain is EAEVAQSPRYKITEKSQAVAFWCDPISGHATLYWYRQILGQGPELLVQFQDESVVDDSQLPKDRFSAERLKGVDSTLKIQPAELGDSAMYLCASSGDSLPMTEKLLFGSGTQLSVL.

This chain links TRBV5-1 with TRBJ1-2; TRBD1 agrees at 8 bases. Unmatched junction bases numbered 11, after V lost 3 bases and J lost 4 bases. Germline V CDR1 and CDR2: SGHRS, YFSETQ. CDR3 size: 16 residues. The CDR3, as DNA: TGCGCCAGCAGCTCTAATCCTGGACAGGGCACCTATGGCTACACCTTC. Its translation is CASSSNPGQGTYGYTF. Full variable domain (rest looked up from reference TRBV5-1 and TRBJ1-2): KAGVTQTPRYLIKTRGQQVTLSCSPISGHRSVSWYQQTPGQGLQFLFEYFSETQRNKGNFPGRFSGRQFSNSRSEMNVSTLELGDSALYLCASSSNPGQGTYGYTFGSGTRLTVV.

This clonotype was found once. The chain uses TRBV12-3 or TRBV12-4 and TRBJ2-7; TRBD2 matches at 10 bases. The CDR3 sequence is 16 residues long. V dropped 4 bases and J dropped 0; count of bases not matched to a gene: 6. The CDR3 DNA reads as TGTGCCAGCAGTTCCACCTCTAGCGGGAGCTCCTACGAGCAGTACTTC. This sequence encodes CASSSTSSGSSYEQYF.

The rearrangement uses TRBV9 and TRBJ2-7, with TRBD1 as a possible D gene (6 bases). This CDR3 region has 16 residues. From germline, CDR1 is SGDLS and CDR2 YYNGEE. V was shortened by 3 bases and J by 3 bases, with 19 bases between the two germline ends. For the CDR3, the DNA is TGTGCCAGCAGCGGAAAGGGGCGCAGGGGTTACTACGAGCAGTACTTC. Its protein is CASSGKGRRGYYEQYF.

The chain combines TRBV7-2 with TRBJ2-5; D call uncertain. The CDR3 is 13 amino acids. Germline CDR1 reads SGHTA; CDR2 reads FQGNSA. The V end lost 5 bases, the J end lost 2 bases, and 9 bases lay between the germline ends. CDR3 nucleotides: TGTGCCAGCAGCCCGATGGGACAAGAGACCCAGTACTTC. Translated, it gives CASSPMGQETQYF.

The chain joins TRBV20-1 to TRBJ1-4; no reliable D call. Germline CDR1 is DFQATT and CDR2 is SNEGSKA (reference sequence). V was pared by 3 bases and J by 8 bases, with 22 bases between. The CDR3 loop spans 16 amino acids. The CDR3 DNA reads as TGCAGTGCTAGGAGGACTAGCGGGAACACCGGGGAAAAACTGTTTTTT. Translated: CSARRTSGNTGEKLFF.